The present entry profiles one TCR beta chain with its context. The RNA input was roughly 0.45 to 1 ug, and it was reverse transcribed with random hexamers. Using its own MiXCR run on the immunoSEQ multiplex PCR reads, TCRdb lists one record per CDR3 protein. The sample lists 180,000 or so distinct CDR3 sequences; around 94% were seen once. This entry comes from a study of CD8 T cells in Susac syndrome. Matching for age and sex applied to the controls, who were healthy donors. Germline lookup yields CDR1 MNHEY and CDR2 SVGEGT. The CDR3 consists of 14 residues. The J segment lost 4 bases and the V segment lost 6 bases, leaving 7 bases of the junction unmatched.

Specimen: CD4+ T cells from PBMCs. This chain connects TRBV6-2 or TRBV6-3 to TRBJ2-5, with TRBD2 matching 8 bases. The sequence was obtained from a human donor in good health. CDR3 nucleotide sequence: TGTGCCAGCAGGCTAACTAGCGGAGGAGAGACCCAGTACTTC. Protein: CASRLTSGGETQYF.